The 25 T cell receptor beta chains in this list originate from one sample, sequenced in a study of shared clonotypes between healthy human individuals. TCRdb's copy holds only in-frame clones and misses some; the assay was immunoSEQ multiplex PCR. The sample carries about 680,000 clones, 92% recorded once. Terminally differentiated effector memory CD45RA+ cells were excluded by CCR7 positive selection of CD45RO-negative cells. The sequencing input was naive CD8+ T cells sorted from blood. These receptors were taken from a man aged 25-40 years in good health.

The chain links TRBV29-1 to TRBJ2-7; possibly TRBD1 for D (6 bases). Germline V gives CDR1 SQVTM, CDR2 ANQGSEA. V lost 4 bases, J lost 3 bases, and 10 bases lay in between. CDR3 length: 12 residues. CDR3 coding DNA: TGCAGCGTTGGGGACAACAACTACGAGCAGTACTTC. Its translation is CSVGDNNYEQYF.

V gene TRBV19 combines with J gene TRBJ2-7, with D maybe TRBD2 (6 bases). The V end lost 5 bases, the J end lost 3 bases, and 11 bases lay between the germline ends. The germline V gene has CDR1 LNHDA and CDR2 SQIVND (reference sequence). This CDR3 has 13 amino acids. CDR3 coding DNA: TGTGCCAGTAGTTGGGGCGGGGTCTACGAGCAGTACTTC. This translates into CASSWGGVYEQYF.

This chain joins TRBV29-1 and TRBJ2-1; 12 positions match TRBD2. The CDR3 length is 14 residues. Germline lookup yields CDR1 SQVTM and CDR2 ANQGSEA. V dropped 6 bases and J dropped 4; count of bases not matched to a gene: 4. CDR3 protein: CSVAGLAGYNEQFF. CDR3 bases: TGCAGCGTGGCGGGACTAGCGGGTTACAATGAGCAGTTCTTC.

The CDR3: CASSERQAHPYEQYF. CDR3 DNA: TGTGCCAGCAGTGAAAGACAGGCCCATCCCTACGAGCAGTACTTC. The chain uses TRBV6-1 and TRBJ2-7; tentatively, D is TRBD1 (6 bases). V lost 2 bases and J lost 2, with 13 bases in between. The CDR3 sequence is 15 residues long. Per the germline V gene, CDR1 is MNHNS and CDR2 is SASEGT.

The chain couples TRBV6-5 to TRBJ1-2; 9 bases fit TRBD1. Germline trimming cut 5 bases from V and 5 bases from J; bases unmatched to any gene: 3. Germline CDR1 reads MNHEY; CDR2 reads SVGAGI. The CDR3 extends over 13 amino acids. CDR3 residues: CASSPTGGYGYTF. The CDR3 DNA follows: TGTGCCAGCAGTCCGACAGGGGGGTATGGCTACACCTTC.

The chain joins TRBV10-3 to TRBJ2-1; 9 bases match TRBD2. V dropped 2 bases and J dropped 7; count of bases not matched to a gene: 3. This CDR3 spans 14 amino acids. Germline loops: CDR1 ENHRY, CDR2 SYGVKD. This chain's CDR3 is CAISEASGKNEQFF. As DNA, the CDR3 is TGTGCCATCAGTGAGGCTAGCGGGAAGAATGAGCAGTTCTTC.

The chain has TRBV9 and TRBJ2-5; D may be TRBD1 or TRBD2 (5 bases each). CDR1 SGDLS and CDR2 YYNGEE come from the germline V gene. Deletions cut 3 bases from V and 5 bases from J, with 20 bases between. This CDR3 region has 16 residues. The CDR3 DNA is TGTGCCAGCAGCGGGGGACGGGGCGGTTTTCTGGAGACCCAGTACTTC. Residues: CASSGGRGGFLETQYF. Together with reference TRBV9 and TRBJ2-5, the CDR3 gives the full variable domain: DSGVTQTPKHLITATGQRVTLRCSPRSGDLSVYWYQQSLDQGLQFLIQYYNGEERAKGNILERFSAQQFPDLHSELNLSSLELGDSALYFCASSGGRGGFLETQYFGPGTRLLVL.

The chain joins TRBV6-1 to TRBJ2-7; TRBD1 agrees at 7 bases. The CDR3 loop spans 12 amino acids. Germline loops: CDR1 MNHNS, CDR2 SASEGT. J lost 0 bases, V lost 10 bases, and 3 bases had no gene match. DNA of the CDR3: TGTGCCACGACAGGGAGCTCCTACGAGCAGTACTTC. This translates into CATTGSSYEQYF.

This clone was observed a single time. V is TRBV28 and J is TRBJ1-5; the D is unclear. The V and J ends lost 8 bases and 0 bases respectively, with 11 bases between them. There are 14 residues in the CDR3. The germline V gene has CDR1 MDHEN and CDR2 SYDVKM. DNA of the CDR3: TGTGCCAGCGGGCAGGCCTATAGCAATCAGCCCCAGCATTTT. Amino acids: CASGQAYSNQPQHF.

The chain combines TRBV27 with TRBJ2-7; 7 nucleotides align to TRBD2. CDR1 MNHEY and CDR2 SMNVEV come from the germline V gene (reference sequence). The CDR3 contains 14 residues. V lost 4 bases to trimming and J lost 4 bases; unmatched junction nucleotides: 7. This chain's CDR3 is CASSSPSGNYEQYF. DNA of the CDR3: TGTGCCAGCAGTTCCCCTAGCGGAAATTACGAGCAGTACTTC.

In its sample, this clone was seen once. The V call is TRBV11-2, the J call TRBJ2-7; D not resolved. V lost 5 bases, J lost 5 bases, and 7 bases lay in between. The CDR3 contains 11 residues. Germline assignment: CDR1 SGHAT and CDR2 FQNNGV. For the CDR3, the DNA is TGTGCCAGCAGCCTGGGCCACGAGCAGTACTTC. It specifies CASSLGHEQYF.

The chain couples TRBV29-1 to TRBJ2-2; D is possibly TRBD1 (6 bases). Germline V CDR1 and CDR2: SQVTM, ANQGSEA. V lost 0 bases and J 4 bases, leaving 15 bases between the germline ends. The CDR3 sequence is 16 residues long. Here the CDR3 reads CSVEDPVRGGTGELFF. The CDR3 DNA follows: TGCAGCGTTGAAGACCCAGTAAGAGGGGGCACCGGGGAGCTGTTTTTT.

This clone was observed a few times. The chain joins TRBV4-1 to TRBJ2-5; 7 bases are a match to TRBD2. V gave up 4 bases and J gave up 5 bases; unmatched junction bases: 4. The CDR3 length is 13 residues. CDR1 is MGHRA and CDR2 is YSYEKL in the germline V gene. The CDR3 coding sequence is TGCGCCAGCAGCCGCGGGGGAGTCGAGACCCAGTACTTC. This gives the protein CASSRGGVETQYF.

This chain joins TRBV15 and TRBJ2-3, with no clear D. CDR3 length: 15 residues. V lost 0 bases, J lost 1 base, and 8 bases lay in between. Looked up from germline, CDR1 is LNHNV and CDR2 is YYDKDF (reference sequence). The CDR3 nucleotides are TGTGCCACCAGCAGAGATCGTACAGGCACAGATACGCAGTATTTT. Residues: CATSRDRTGTDTQYF.

The V and J genes are TRBV28 and TRBJ2-1; 8 bases are a match to TRBD1. This CDR3 is built from 19 residues. The germline V gene has CDR1 MDHEN and CDR2 SYDVKM. J was trimmed by 0 bases and V by 3 bases; bases with no gene match: 13. The CDR3 sequence is CASSFLPPRTGSSYNEQFF. As DNA, the CDR3 is TGTGCCAGCAGTTTTCTACCCCCCCGGACAGGGAGCTCCTACAATGAGCAGTTCTTC.

The chain links TRBV7-9 to TRBJ1-1, with D possibly TRBD1 on 6 matching bases. V lost 5 bases to trimming and J lost 4 bases, with 14 bases between them. This CDR3 has 14 amino acids. The germline gives CDR1 SEHNR, CDR2 FQNEAQ (reference sequence). CDR3 in DNA: TGTGCCAGCAGCACCGGGGGGCCTGGCACTGAAGCTTTCTTT. Translated: CASSTGGPGTEAFF.

This chain connects TRBV9 to TRBJ2-7; D might be TRBD1 (6 bases). Germline CDR1 reads SGDLS; CDR2 reads YYNGEE. This CDR3 is built from 14 residues. The V end lost 2 bases, the J end lost 0 bases, and 9 bases lay between the germline ends. For the CDR3, the DNA is TGTGCCAGCAGCGTCGGGACAATCTCCTACGAGCAGTACTTC. It codes for CASSVGTISYEQYF.

CDR3 nucleotide sequence: TGTGCCAGCAGCTTATATGAAGGGGTCGGGGAGACCCAGTACTTC. Encoded protein: CASSLYEGVGETQYF. The gene calls are TRBV7-7 and TRBJ2-5, with a possible D match to TRBD1 (5 bases). The CDR3 has 15 amino acids. CDR1 SSHAT and CDR2 FNYEAQ come from the germline V gene (reference sequence). Trimming stripped 2 bases from V and 5 bases from J, with 15 bases between.

The V and J genes are TRBV5-1 and TRBJ2-7; unclear D gene. This CDR3 has 16 amino acids. The V gene lost 4 bases and the J gene lost 0 bases, with 17 bases spanning the gap. Germline assignment: CDR1 SGHRS and CDR2 YFSETQ. The CDR3 protein is CASSTGRGVSSYEQYF. The CDR3 coding sequence is TGCGCCAGCAGCACTGGCCGCGGAGTTAGCTCCTACGAGCAGTACTTC.

V is TRBV19 and J is TRBJ2-1, with TRBD2 as a possible D gene (5 bases). The germline V and J ends were trimmed by 8 bases and 13 bases, with 18 bases remaining between them. Germline V gives CDR1 LNHDA, CDR2 SQIVND (reference sequence). The CDR3 is made up of 12 amino acids. The CDR3 nucleotides read TGTGCCAGTGACCTGGGCGGAGGAAATCAGTTCTTC. Translating gives CASDLGGGNQFF.

This clone was recorded only once. The J gene is TRBJ2-7, the V gene TRBV7-9, with 7 bases aligning to TRBD2. V trimming: 4 bases; J trimming: 5 bases; junction bases outside the gene matches: 8. The CDR3 spans 14 residues. CDR1 and CDR2 from the germline V gene are SEHNR and FQNEAQ (reference sequence). This CDR3 reads CASSSTSGINEQYF. The CDR3 bases are TGTGCCAGCAGCTCCACGAGCGGGATTAACGAGCAGTACTTC.

There are a few counts of this clone. The junction departs from germline at one end; a sequencing error may be responsible. The chain employs TRBV9 and TRBJ1-2, with D perhaps matching TRBD1 (6 bases). Germline V gene sequence: CDR1 SGDLS, CDR2 YYNGEE. CDR3 length: 8 amino acids. The CDR3 region is CASSADSF. The CDR3 DNA reads TGTGCCAGCAGCGCGGACAGTTTC.

The CDR3 nucleotides read TGTGCCAGCAGCCACCCCAGGGGCAGGGCCAACTATGGCTACACCTTC. Protein sequence: CASSHPRGRANYGYTF. The gene calls are TRBV7-2 and TRBJ1-2, with TRBD1 as a possible D gene (6 bases). Trimming removed 5 bases at V and 2 bases at J, with 18 bases between. CDR1 is SGHTA, CDR2 FQGNSA, per germline. This CDR3 has 16 amino acids.

The chain employs TRBV2 and TRBJ2-1; TRBD2 matches at 7 bases. The CDR3 is 16 residues long. After removal of 2 bases from V and 5 bases from J, the junction contained 9 bases not matched to a gene. Germline values: CDR1 SNHLY, CDR2 FYNNEI. In DNA, the CDR3 is TGTGCCAGCAGTGAATATGTGGGAGGGCTTAACAATGAGCAGTTCTTC. Residues: CASSEYVGGLNNEQFF.

The chain carries TRBV28 and TRBJ1-1; possible D gene TRBD1, 6 bases. The CDR3 is 16 amino acids. Germline CDR1 and CDR2: MDHEN and SYDVKM. V was clipped by 6 bases and J by 9 bases, with 26 bases between them. The CDR3 here is CASRPNTGPLGSQAFF. The CDR3, as DNA: TGTGCCAGCAGACCAAACACAGGGCCCTTAGGCAGCCAAGCTTTCTTT. Together with reference TRBV28 and TRBJ1-1, the CDR3 gives the full variable domain: DVKVTQSSRYLVKRTGEKVFLECVQDMDHENMFWYRQDPGLGLRLIYFSYDVKMKEKGDIPEGYSVSREKKERFSLILESASTNQTSMYLCASRPNTGPLGSQAFFGQGTRLTVV.